Given below is one T cell receptor (beta chain) in context. Its antigen is unknown. Measured with immunoSEQ multiplex PCR; TCRdb has only the in-frame clones, and not every one. The sample lists about 140,000 clones; about 93% were seen once. This sample is drawn from a study of T cell responses to AZD1222 COVID-19 vaccine. Study-wide findings and caveats: Unmutated regions of variants are reportedly targeted by nearly half of spike-specific TCRs.

V shed 3 bases and J 10 bases; nucleotides not matched to a gene: 6. CDR3 length: 13 amino acids. The sequence derives from an adult who received the AZD1222 COVID-19 vaccine. Sample: peripheral blood, taken 28 days after the second AZD1222 dose. This rearrangement joins TRBV12-3 or TRBV12-4 to TRBJ2-1, with 7 bases aligning to TRBD2. CDR3 in DNA: TGTGCCAGCAGTTTGGGACTAAAGGTCGAGCAGTTCTTC. Translated: CASSLGLKVEQFF.